This T cell receptor beta chain was recovered during a study of cytomegalovirus exposure and HLA in healthy donors. The PCR had 60 Vbeta and 13 Jbeta primers. The assay was immunoSEQ multiplex PCR, and TCRdb's table has in-frame clones only and misses some. The repertoire holds 130,000 or so clones, with around 80% as singletons. Whole-study results and caveats: V- and J-gene trimming of TCR beta was linked (in a later analysis) to a missense DCLRE1C variant.

Note on this clone: The antigen is unknown.

V shed 1 base and J 1 base; nucleotides not matched to a gene: 10. The length of the CDR3 is 17 residues. Germline CDR1 and CDR2: LNHDA and SQIVND (reference sequence). Sequencing was done on a sample of PBMCs. The genes are TRBV19 and TRBJ2-7; 7 positions agree with TRBD2. The sequence was collected from a woman in her thirties or forties in good health and CMV-seronegative. The CDR3 protein is CASSIAGSGGRSYEQYF. The CDR3 DNA sequence: TGTGCCAGTAGTATAGCAGGGTCGGGAGGCCGATCCTACGAGCAGTACTTC.